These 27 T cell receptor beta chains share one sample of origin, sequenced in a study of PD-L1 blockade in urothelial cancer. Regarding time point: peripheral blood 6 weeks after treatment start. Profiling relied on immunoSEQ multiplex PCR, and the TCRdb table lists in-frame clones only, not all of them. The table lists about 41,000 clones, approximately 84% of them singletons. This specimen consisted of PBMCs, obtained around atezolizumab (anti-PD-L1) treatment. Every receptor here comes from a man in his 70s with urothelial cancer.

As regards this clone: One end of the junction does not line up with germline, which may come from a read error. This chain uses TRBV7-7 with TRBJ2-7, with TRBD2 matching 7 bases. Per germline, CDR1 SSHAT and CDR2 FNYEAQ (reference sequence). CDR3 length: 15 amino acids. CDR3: CASSLDFAGVSEQYF. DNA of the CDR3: TGTGCTAGCAGCTTAGATTTCGCGGGGGTGTCCGAGCAGTACTTC.

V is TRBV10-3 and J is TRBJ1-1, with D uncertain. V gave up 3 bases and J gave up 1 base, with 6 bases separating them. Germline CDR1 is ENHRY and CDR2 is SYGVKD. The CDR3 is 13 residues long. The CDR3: CAISDRQNTEAFF. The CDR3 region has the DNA TGTGCCATCAGTGACAGACAGAACACTGAAGCTTTCTTT.

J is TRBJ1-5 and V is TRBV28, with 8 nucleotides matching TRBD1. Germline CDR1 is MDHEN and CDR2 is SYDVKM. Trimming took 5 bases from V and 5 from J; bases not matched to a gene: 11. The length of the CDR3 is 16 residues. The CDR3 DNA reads TGTGCCAGCAGTCCCGGACAGGGATCACTCTATCAGCCCCAGCATTTT. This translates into CASSPGQGSLYQPQHF.

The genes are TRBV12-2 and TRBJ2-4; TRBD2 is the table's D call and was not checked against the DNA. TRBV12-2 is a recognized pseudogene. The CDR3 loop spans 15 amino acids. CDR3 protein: CASRHNEREWNIQYF. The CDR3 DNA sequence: TGTGCAAGTCGCCATAACGAGCGGGAGTGGAACATTCAGTACTTC.

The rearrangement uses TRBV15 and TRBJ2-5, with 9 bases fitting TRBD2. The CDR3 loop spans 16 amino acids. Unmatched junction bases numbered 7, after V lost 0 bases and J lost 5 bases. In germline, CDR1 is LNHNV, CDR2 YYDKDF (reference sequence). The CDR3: CATSRDLREGRETQYF. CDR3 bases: TGTGCCACCAGCAGAGATTTGCGGGAGGGTCGGGAGACCCAGTACTTC.

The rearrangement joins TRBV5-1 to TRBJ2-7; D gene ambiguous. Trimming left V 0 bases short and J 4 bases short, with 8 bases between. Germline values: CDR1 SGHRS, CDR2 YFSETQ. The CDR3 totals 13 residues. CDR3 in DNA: TGCGCCAGCAGCTTGGCCAACGGGTACGAGCAGTACTTC. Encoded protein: CASSLANGYEQYF.

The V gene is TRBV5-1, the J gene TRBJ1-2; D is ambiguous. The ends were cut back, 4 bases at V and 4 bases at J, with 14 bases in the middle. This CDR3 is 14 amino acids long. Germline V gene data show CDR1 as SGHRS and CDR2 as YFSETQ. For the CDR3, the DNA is TGCGCCAGCAGCCCCCGTGAGGGCGGCTATGGCTACACCTTC. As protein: CASSPREGGYGYTF.

CDR3 DNA: TGTGCCAGCAGTGGGGAAAGATTTAGCGGTGGCTACACCTTC. This sequence encodes CASSGERFSGGYTF. V usage is TRBV6-1 and J usage is TRBJ1-2; no firm D call. CDR1 MNHNS and CDR2 SASEGT come from the germline V gene. This CDR3 has 14 amino acids. V lost 4 bases, J lost 7 bases, and 16 bases lay in between.

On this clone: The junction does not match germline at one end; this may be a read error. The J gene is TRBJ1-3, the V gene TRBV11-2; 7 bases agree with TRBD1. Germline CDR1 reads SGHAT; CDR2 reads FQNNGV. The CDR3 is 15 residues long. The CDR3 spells CVSSFDRVAGNTIYF. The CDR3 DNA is TGTGTCAGCAGCTTTGACAGGGTGGCTGGAAACACCATATATTTT.

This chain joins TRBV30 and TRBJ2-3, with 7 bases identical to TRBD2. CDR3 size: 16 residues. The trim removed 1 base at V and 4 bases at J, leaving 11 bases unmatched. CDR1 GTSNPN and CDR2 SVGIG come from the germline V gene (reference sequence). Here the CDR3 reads CAWSASGTAGADTQYF. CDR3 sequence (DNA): TGTGCCTGGAGTGCGAGCGGGACGGCGGGAGCAGATACGCAGTATTTT.

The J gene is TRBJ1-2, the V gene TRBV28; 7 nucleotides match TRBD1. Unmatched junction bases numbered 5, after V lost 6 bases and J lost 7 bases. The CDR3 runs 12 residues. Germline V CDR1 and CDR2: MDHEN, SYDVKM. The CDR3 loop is CASSETGTGYTF. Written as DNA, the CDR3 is TGTGCCAGCAGCGAGACAGGGACTGGCTACACCTTC.

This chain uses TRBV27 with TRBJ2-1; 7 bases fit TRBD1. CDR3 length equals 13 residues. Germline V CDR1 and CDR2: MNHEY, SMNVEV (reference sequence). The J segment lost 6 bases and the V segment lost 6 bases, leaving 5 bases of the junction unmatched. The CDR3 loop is CASRRPGGNEQFF. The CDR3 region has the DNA TGTGCCAGCAGGAGGCCAGGGGGCAATGAGCAGTTCTTC.

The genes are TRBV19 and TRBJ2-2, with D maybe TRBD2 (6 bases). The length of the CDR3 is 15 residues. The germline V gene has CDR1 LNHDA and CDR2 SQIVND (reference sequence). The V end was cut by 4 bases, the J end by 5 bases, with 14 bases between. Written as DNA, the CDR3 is TGTGCCAGTAGTAAGACGGGAGTAAGTACCGGGGAGCTGTTTTTT. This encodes CASSKTGVSTGELFF.

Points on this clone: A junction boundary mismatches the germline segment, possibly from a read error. The CDR3: CATSDGVNTGELFF. CDR3 nucleotides: TGTGCCACCAGTGACGGGGTCAACACCGGGGAGCTGTTTTTT. The rearrangement joins TRBV10-3 to TRBJ2-2; D might be TRBD2 (5 bases). CDR3 length: 14 residues. Per germline, CDR1 ENHRY and CDR2 SYGVKD.

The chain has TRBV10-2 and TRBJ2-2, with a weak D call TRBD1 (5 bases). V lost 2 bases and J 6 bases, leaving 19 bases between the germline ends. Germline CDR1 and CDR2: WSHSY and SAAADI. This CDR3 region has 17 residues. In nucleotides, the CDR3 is TGCGCCAGCAGTGAGAGACAGAATAGCCTCTCTGCCGGGGAGCTGTTTTTT. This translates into CASSERQNSLSAGELFF.

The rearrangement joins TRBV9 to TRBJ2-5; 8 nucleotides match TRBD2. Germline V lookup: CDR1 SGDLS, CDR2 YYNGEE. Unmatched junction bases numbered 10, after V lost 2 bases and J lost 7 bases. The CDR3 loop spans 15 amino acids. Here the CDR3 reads CASSVSGTSVGTQYF. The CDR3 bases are TGTGCCAGCAGCGTTTCCGGGACTAGTGTAGGGACCCAGTACTTC.

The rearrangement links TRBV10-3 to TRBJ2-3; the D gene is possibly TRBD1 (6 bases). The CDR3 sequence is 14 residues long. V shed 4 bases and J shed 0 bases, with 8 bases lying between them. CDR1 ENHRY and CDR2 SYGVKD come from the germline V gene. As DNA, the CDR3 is TGTGCCATCAGTGTGGGGGCTAGCACAGATACGCAGTATTTT. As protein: CAISVGASTDTQYF.

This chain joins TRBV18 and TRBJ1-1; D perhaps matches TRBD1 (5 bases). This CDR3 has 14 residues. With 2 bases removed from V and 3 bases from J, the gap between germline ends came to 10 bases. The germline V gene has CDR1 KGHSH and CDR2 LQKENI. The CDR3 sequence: CASSPAGEYTEAFF. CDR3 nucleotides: TGTGCCAGCTCACCAGCGGGGGAATACACTGAAGCTTTCTTT.

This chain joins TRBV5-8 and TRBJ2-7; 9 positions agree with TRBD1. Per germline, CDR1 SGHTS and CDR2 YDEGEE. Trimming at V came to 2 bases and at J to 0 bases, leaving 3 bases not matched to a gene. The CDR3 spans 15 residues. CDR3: CASSLGQGNSYEQYF. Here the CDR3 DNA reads TGTGCCAGCAGCTTAGGACAGGGGAACTCCTACGAGCAGTACTTC.

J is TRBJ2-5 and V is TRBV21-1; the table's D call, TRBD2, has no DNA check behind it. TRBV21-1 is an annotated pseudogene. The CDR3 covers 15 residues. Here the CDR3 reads CTSSTGTSGNETQYF. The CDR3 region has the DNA TGTACCAGCAGCACCGGGACTAGCGGGAACGAGACCCAGTACTTC.

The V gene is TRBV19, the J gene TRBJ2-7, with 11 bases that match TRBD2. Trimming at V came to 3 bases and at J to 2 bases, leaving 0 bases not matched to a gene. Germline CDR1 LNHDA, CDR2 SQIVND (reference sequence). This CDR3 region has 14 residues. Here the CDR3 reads CASSMTSGTYEQYF. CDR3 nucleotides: TGTGCCAGTAGTATGACTAGCGGGACCTACGAGCAGTACTTC.

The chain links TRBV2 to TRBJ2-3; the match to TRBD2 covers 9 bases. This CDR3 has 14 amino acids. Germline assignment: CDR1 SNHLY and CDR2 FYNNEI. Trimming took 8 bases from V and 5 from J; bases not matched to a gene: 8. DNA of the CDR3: TGTGCCAGCCCCCAGCGGGAGGAGGGAGATACGCAGTATTTT. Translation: CASPQREEGDTQYF.

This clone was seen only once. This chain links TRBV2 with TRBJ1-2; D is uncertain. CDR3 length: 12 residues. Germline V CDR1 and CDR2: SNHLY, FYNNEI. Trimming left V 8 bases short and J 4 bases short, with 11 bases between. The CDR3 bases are TGTGCCAGCTTTAGATCTTCCTATGGCTACACCTTC. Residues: CASFRSSYGYTF.

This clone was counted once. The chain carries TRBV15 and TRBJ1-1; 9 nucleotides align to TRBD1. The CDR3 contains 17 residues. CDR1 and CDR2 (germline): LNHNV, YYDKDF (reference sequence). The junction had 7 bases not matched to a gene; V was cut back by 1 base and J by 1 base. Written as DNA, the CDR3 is TGTGCCACCAGCAGAGGGGGACAGGGAAGGTGGAACACTGAAGCTTTCTTT. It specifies CATSRGGQGRWNTEAFF.

In DNA, the CDR3 is TGTGCCTGGAGTCAGACAGACTACGAGCAGTACTTC. Translation: CAWSQTDYEQYF. The rearrangement uses TRBV30 and TRBJ2-7; maybe TRBD1 (5 bases). The CDR3 is made up of 12 amino acids. V was clipped by 2 bases and J by 3 bases, with 8 bases between them. CDR1 GTSNPN and CDR2 SVGIG come from the germline V gene (reference sequence). Combining the CDR3 with reference TRBV30 and TRBJ2-7 gives the whole variable domain SQTIHQWPATLVQPVGSPLSLECTVEGTSNPNLYWYRQAAGRGLQLLFYSVGIGQISSEVPQNLSASRPQDRQFILSSKKLLLSDSGFYLCAWSQTDYEQYFGPGTRLTVT.

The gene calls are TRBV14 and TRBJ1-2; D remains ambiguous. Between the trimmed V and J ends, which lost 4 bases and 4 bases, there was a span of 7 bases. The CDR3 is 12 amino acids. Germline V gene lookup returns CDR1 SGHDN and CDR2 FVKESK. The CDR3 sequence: CASSPTTYGYTF. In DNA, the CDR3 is TGTGCCAGCAGCCCAACAACCTATGGCTACACCTTC.

DNA of the CDR3: TGCGCCAGCAGCTCGACAGGGTATAGGGACGAGCAGTACTTC. Translation: CASSSTGYRDEQYF. The V gene is TRBV5-1, the J gene TRBJ2-7, with 7 bases that match TRBD1. The CDR3 runs to 14 residues. Unmatched junction bases numbered 8, after V lost 3 bases and J lost 5 bases. The V gene's germline CDR1 is SGHRS and CDR2 YFSETQ. The variable domain in full, completed from reference TRBV5-1 and TRBJ2-7, reads KAGVTQTPRYLIKTRGQQVTLSCSPISGHRSVSWYQQTPGQGLQFLFEYFSETQRNKGNFPGRFSGRQFSNSRSEMNVSTLELGDSALYLCASSSTGYRDEQYFGPGTRLTVT.